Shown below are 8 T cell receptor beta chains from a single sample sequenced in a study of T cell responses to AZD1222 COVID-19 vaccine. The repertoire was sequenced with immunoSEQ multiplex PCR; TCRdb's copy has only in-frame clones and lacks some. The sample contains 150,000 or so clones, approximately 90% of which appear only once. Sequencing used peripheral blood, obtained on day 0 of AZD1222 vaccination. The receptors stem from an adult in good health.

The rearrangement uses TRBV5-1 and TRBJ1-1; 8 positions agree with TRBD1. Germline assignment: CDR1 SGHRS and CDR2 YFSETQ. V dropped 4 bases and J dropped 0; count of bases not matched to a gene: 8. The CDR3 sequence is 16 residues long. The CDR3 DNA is TGCGCCAGCAGCCCGAACAGGGGGGGCATGAACACTGAAGCTTTCTTT. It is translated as CASSPNRGGMNTEAFF.

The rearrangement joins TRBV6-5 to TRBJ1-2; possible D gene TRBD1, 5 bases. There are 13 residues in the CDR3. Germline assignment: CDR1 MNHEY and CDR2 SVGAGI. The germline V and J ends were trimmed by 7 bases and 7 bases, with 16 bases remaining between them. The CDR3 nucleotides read TGTGCCAGCAACCCGGGGCGAAGGTCTGGCTACACCTTC. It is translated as CASNPGRRSGYTF.

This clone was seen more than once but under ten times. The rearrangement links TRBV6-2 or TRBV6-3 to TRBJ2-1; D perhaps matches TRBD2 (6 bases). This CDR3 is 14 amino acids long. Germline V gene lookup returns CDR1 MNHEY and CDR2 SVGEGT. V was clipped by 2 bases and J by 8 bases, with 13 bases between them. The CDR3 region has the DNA TGTGCCAGCAGTTACCTGGAGGGGCGGGATGAGCAGTTCTTC. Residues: CASSYLEGRDEQFF.

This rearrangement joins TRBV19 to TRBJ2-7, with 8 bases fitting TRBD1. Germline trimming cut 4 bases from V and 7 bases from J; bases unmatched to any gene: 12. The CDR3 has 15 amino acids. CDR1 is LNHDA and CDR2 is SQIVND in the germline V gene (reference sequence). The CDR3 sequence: CASSTPGTGLSEQYF. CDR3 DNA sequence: TGTGCCAGTAGTACCCCCGGGACAGGTCTGTCTGAGCAGTACTTC. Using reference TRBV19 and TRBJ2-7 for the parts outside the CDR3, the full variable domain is DGGITQSPKYLFRKEGQNVTLSCEQNLNHDAMYWYRQDPGQGLRLIYYSQIVNDFQKGDIAEGYSVSREKKESFPLTVTSAQKNPTAFYLCASSTPGTGLSEQYFGPGTRLTVT.

DNA for the CDR3: TGTGCCAGCAGTTACTTCGCGGGGGGGCCAGGAAACATTCAGTACTTC. Its translation: CASSYFAGGPGNIQYF. This chain joins TRBV6-6 and TRBJ2-4; TRBD2 aligns across 9 bases. Germline V gene data show CDR1 as MNHNY and CDR2 as SVGAGI (reference sequence). J gave up 6 bases and V 1 base, and 7 bases lay outside the gene matches. The CDR3 sequence is 16 residues long.

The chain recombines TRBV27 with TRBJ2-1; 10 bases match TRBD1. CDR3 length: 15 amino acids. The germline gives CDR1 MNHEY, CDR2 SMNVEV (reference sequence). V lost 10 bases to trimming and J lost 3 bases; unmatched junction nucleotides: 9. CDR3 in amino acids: CATLRDRGLYNEQFF. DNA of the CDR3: TGTGCCACCCTCCGCGACAGGGGGCTCTACAATGAGCAGTTCTTC.

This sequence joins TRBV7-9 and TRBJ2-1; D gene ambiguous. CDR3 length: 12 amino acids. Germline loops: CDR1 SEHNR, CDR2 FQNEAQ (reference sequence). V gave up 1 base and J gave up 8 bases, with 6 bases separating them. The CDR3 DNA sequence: TGTGCCAGCAGCTTAGAATGGGATGAGCAGTTCTTC. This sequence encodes CASSLEWDEQFF.

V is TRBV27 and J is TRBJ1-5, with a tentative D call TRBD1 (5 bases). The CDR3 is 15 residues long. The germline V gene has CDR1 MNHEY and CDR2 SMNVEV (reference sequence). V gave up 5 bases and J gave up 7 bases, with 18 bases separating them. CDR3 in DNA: TGTGCCAGCAGTCGAGGGGCCGCGAGTACCCAGCCCCAGCATTTT. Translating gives CASSRGAASTQPQHF.